The sequence of this TCR beta chain was determined in a study of CD8 T cells in Susac syndrome. Findings and limits, study-wide: Susac-specific public clones were found in total CD8+ and CD8+ TEMRA repertoires, numbering roughly 15 and five, respectively.

With random hexamers, reverse transcription was performed on about 0.5 to 1 ug of RNA. Across 54 Vbeta and 13 Jbeta, TCR beta CDR3 was amplified with immunoSEQ multiplex PCR. One entry per CDR3 protein results from TCRdb running MiXCR on the immunoSEQ multiplex PCR reads. The sample has about 120,000 distinct CDR3 sequences, 85% to 95% seen once; the top ten hold less than 0.3%. Sequencing of TCR beta, carried out with a high-throughput approach, was applied to CD8+ and CD4+ T cells from the blood. As regards this clonotype: No antigen is known for it.

Per the germline V gene, CDR1 is SGHVS and CDR2 is FQNEAQ. Trimming took 5 bases from V and 2 from J; bases not matched to a gene: 3. This CDR3 spans 13 amino acids. The chain carries TRBV7-8 and TRBJ2-7; TRBD1 matches 7 bases. This sequence was found in a human donor with Susac syndrome. Sequencing was done on a sample of CD8+ T cells from PBMCs. CDR3 sequence (DNA): TGTGCCAGCAGCAGGGGACAGCCCTACGAGCAGTACTTC. As protein: CASSRGQPYEQYF.